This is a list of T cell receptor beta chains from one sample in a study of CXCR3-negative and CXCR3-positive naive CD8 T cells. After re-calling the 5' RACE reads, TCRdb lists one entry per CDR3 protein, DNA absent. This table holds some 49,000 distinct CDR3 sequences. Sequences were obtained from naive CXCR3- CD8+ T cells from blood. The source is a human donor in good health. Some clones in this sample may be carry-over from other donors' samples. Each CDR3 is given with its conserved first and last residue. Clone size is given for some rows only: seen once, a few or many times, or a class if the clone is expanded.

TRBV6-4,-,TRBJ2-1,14,CASSDGTGGNEQFF
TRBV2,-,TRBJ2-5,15,CASSGTGALLETQYF
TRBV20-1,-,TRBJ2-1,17,CSARDARTSGGYNEQFF
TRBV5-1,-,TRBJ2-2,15,CASSFPGLNTGELFF
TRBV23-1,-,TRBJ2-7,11,CASSKRGEQYF
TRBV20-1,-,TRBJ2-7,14,CSARDGTGGYEQYF
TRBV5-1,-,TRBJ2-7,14,CASSLLEGSYEQYF
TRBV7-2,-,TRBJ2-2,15,CASSFSGMPLGELFF
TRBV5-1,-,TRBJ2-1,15,CASSLVWDRENEQFF
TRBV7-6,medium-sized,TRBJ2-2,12,CASSGNTGELFF
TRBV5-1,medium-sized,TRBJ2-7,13,CASSLSGAYEQYF
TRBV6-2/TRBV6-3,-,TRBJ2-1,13,CASSPDLYNEQFF
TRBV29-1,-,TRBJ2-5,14,CSVGDRVFPYEQYF
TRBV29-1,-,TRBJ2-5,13,CSVGSGALETQYF
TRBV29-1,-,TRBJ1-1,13,CSVEQWGHTEAFF
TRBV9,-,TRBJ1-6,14,CASSLRDYNSPLHF
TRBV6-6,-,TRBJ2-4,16,CASSLPLPGTPDIQYF
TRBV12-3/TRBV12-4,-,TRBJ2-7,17,CASSEPGQGTTGLEQYF
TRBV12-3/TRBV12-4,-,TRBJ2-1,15,CASRERDLPYNEQFF
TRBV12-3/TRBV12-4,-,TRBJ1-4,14,CASSPPGLNEKLFF
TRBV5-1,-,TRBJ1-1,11,CASSDYSEAFF
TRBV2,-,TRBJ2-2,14,CASSEYRGTGELFF
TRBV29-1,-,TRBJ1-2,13,CSVEDRKRGGYTF
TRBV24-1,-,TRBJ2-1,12,CATSAGVDEQFF
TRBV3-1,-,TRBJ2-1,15,CASSSPGTGHNEQFF
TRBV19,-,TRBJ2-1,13,CASTDSGLVGQFF
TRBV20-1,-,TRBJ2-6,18,CSARRFRGSFSGANVLTF
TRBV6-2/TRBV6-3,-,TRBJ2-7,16,CASSYSSSLVAYEQYF
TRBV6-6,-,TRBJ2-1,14,CASSYSQEDNEQFF
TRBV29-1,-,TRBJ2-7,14,CSVEGGESSYEQYF
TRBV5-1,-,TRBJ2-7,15,CASSFGLAVGHEQYF
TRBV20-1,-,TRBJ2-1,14,CSAFREGHLNEQFF
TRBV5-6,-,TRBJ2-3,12,CASSFSTDTQYF
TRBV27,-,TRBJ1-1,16,CASSLGQGAWDTEAFF
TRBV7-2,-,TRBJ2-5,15,CASSFLGDAQETQYF
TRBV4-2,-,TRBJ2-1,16,CASSQTSGGVYNEQFF
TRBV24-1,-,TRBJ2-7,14,CATSDSGTAYEQYF
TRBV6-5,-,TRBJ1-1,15,CASSYSGQMNTEAFF
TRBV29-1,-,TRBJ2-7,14,CSAAGGEDTYEQYF
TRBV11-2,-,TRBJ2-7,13,CASLGTDPYEQYF
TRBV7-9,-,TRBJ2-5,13,CASSLGAEETQYF
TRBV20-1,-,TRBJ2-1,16,CSARAGADVSYNEQFF
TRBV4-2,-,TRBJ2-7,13,CASSHSGAYEQYF